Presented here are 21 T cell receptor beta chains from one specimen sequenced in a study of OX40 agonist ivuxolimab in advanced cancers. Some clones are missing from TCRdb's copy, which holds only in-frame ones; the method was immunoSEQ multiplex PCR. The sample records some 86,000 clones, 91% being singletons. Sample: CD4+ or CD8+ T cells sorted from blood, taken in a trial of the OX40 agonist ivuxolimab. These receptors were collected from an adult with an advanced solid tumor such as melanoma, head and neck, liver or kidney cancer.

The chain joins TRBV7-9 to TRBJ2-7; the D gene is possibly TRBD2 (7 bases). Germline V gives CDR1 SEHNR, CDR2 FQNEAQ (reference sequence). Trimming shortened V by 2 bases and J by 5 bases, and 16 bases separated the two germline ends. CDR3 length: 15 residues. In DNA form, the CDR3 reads TGTGCCAGCAGCTTACCGCCAGGGGAGGGCGACGAGCAGTACTTC. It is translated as CASSLPPGEGDEQYF. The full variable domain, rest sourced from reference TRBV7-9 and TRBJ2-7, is DTGVSQNPRHKITKRGQNVTFRCDPISEHNRLYWYRQTLGQGPEFLTYFQNEAQLEKSRLLSDRFSAERPKGSFSTLEIQRTEQGDSAMYLCASSLPPGEGDEQYFGPGTRLTVT.

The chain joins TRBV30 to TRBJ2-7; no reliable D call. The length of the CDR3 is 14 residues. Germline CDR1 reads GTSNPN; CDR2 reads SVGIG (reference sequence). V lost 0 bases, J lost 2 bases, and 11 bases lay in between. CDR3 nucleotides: TGTGCCTGGAGTGTACCTGGCAGCCCCTACGAGCAGTACTTC. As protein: CAWSVPGSPYEQYF.

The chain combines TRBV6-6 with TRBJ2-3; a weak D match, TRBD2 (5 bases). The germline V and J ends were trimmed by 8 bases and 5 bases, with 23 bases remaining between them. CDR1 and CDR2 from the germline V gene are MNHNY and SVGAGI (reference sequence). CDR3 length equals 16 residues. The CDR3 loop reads CASSNPLAEGKDTQYF. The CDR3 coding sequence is TGTGCCAGCTCCAACCCCCTAGCAGAGGGCAAAGATACGCAGTATTTT.

CDR3 nucleotides: TGCGCCAGCAGGGAAGGGACAGGAAGCTACGAGCAGTACTTC. Its protein is CASREGTGSYEQYF. The V call is TRBV10-2, the J call TRBJ2-7, with 8 bases identical to TRBD1. The length of the CDR3 is 14 residues. Germline trimming cut 6 bases from V and 3 bases from J; bases unmatched to any gene: 7. Germline loops: CDR1 WSHSY, CDR2 SAAADI.

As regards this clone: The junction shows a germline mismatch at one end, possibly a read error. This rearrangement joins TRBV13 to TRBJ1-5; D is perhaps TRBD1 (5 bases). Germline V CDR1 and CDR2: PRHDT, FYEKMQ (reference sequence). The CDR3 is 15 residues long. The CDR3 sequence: CASSLGKGPYQPQHF. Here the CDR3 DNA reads TGTGCCAGCAGCCTAGGGAAGGGGCCTTATCAGCCCCAGCATTTT.

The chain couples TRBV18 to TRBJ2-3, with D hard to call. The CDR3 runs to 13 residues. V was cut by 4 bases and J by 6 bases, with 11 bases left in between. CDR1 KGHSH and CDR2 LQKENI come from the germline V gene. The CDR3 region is CASSQRTQDTQYF. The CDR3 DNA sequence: TGTGCCAGCTCACAAAGAACCCAGGATACGCAGTATTTT. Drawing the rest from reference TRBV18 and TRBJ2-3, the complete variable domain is NAGVMQNPRHLVRRRGQEARLRCSPMKGHSHVYWYRQLPEEGLKFMVYLQKENIIDESGMPKERFSAEFPKEGPSILRIQQVVRGDSAAYFCASSQRTQDTQYFGPGTRLTVL.

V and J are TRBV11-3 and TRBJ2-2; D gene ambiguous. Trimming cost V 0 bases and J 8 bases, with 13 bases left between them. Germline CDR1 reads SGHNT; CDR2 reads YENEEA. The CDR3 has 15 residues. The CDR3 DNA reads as TGTGCCAGCAGCTTAGATTGGGCCCGTCGAGGGGAGCTGTTTTTT. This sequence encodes CASSLDWARRGELFF.

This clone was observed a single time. The DNA of the CDR3 is TGTGCCAGCAGCGTAGATGGGTCCCTCTACAATGAGCAGTTCTTC. Translated, it gives CASSVDGSLYNEQFF. V and J are TRBV9 and TRBJ2-1; D uncertain. Germline CDR1 and CDR2: SGDLS and YYNGEE. V lost 0 bases and J 3 bases, leaving 10 bases between the germline ends. This CDR3 region has 15 residues.

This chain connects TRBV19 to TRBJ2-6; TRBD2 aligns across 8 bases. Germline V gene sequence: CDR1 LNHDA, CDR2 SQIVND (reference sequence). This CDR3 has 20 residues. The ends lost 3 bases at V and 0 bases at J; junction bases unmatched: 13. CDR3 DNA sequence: TGTGCCAGTAGTATGCCTCGGGGGGGTGTGATAAGCTCTGGGGCCAACGTCCTGACTTTC. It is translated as CASSMPRGGVISSGANVLTF.

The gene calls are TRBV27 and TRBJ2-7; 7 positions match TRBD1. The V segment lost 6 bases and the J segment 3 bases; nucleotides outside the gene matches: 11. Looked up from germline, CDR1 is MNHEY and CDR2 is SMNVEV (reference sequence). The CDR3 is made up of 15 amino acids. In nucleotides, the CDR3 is TGTGCCAGCAGCCCCCAGGGGGACAGCTTCTACGAGCAGTACTTC. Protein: CASSPQGDSFYEQYF.

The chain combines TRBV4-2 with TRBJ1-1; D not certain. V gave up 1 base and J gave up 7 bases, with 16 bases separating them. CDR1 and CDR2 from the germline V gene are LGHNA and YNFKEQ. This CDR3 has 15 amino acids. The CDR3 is CASSQALLGGSEAFF. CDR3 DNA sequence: TGTGCCAGCAGCCAAGCCCTACTGGGAGGCAGTGAAGCTTTCTTT.

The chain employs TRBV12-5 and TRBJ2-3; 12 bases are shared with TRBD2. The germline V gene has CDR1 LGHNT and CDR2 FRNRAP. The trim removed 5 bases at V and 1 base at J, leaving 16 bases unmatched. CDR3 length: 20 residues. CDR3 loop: CASGHPSGRADGGGTDTQYF. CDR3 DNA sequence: TGTGCTAGTGGTCACCCTAGCGGGAGGGCCGATGGGGGGGGCACAGATACGCAGTATTTT.

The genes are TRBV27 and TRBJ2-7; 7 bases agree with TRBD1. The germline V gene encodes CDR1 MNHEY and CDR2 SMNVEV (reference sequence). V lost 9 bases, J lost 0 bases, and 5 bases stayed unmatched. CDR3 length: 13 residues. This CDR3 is CASSGQSSYEQYF. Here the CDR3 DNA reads TGTGCCAGTTCGGGACAGAGCTCCTACGAGCAGTACTTC.

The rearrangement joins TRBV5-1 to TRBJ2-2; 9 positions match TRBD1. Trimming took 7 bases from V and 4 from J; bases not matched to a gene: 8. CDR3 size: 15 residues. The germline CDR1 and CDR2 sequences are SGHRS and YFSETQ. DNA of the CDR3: TGCGCCAGCGGTCAGACAGGGGGATTCACCGGGGAGCTGTTTTTT. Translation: CASGQTGGFTGELFF.

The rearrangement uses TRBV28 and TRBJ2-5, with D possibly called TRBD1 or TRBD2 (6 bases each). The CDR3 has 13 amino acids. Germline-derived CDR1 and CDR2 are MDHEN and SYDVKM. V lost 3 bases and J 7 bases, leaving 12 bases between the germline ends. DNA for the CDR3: TGTGCCAGCAGTTTCGGGGGCGAAGGGACCCAGTACTTC. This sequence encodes CASSFGGEGTQYF.

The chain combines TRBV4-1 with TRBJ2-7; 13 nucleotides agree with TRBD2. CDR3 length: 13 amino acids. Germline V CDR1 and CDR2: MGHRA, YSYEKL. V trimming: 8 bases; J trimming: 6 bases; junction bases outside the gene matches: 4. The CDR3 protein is CASGLAGAVEQYF. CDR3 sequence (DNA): TGCGCCAGCGGACTAGCGGGAGCTGTCGAGCAGTACTTC.

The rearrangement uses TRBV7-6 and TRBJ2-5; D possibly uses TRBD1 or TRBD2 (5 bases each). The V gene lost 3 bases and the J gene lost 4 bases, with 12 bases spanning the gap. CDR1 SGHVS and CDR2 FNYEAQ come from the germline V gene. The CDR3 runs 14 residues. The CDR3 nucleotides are TGTGCCAGCAGCTTGGTCCGGGGCGGAGAGACCCAGTACTTC. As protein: CASSLVRGGETQYF.

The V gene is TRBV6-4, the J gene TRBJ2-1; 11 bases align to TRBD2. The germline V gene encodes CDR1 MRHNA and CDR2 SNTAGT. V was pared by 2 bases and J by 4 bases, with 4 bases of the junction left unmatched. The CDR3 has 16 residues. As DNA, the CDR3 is TGTGCCAGCAGTGACACTAGCGGGAGTATGTACAATGAGCAGTTCTTC. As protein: CASSDTSGSMYNEQFF.

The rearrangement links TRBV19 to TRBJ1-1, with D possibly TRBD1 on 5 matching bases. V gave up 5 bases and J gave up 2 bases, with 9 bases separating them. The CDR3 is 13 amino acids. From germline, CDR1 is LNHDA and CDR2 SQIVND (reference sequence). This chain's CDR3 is CASSQTVNTEAFF. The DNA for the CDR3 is TGTGCCAGTAGTCAGACAGTAAACACTGAAGCTTTCTTT. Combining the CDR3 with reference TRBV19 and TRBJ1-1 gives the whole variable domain DGGITQSPKYLFRKEGQNVTLSCEQNLNHDAMYWYRQDPGQGLRLIYYSQIVNDFQKGDIAEGYSVSREKKESFPLTVTSAQKNPTAFYLCASSQTVNTEAFFGQGTRLTVV.

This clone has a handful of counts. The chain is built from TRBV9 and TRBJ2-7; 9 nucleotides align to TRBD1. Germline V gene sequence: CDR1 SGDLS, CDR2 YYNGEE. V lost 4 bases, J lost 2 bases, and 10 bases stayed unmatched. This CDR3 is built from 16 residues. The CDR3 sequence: CASSYGTGRETYEQYF. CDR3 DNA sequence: TGTGCCAGCAGCTATGGGACAGGGAGGGAAACCTACGAGCAGTACTTC.

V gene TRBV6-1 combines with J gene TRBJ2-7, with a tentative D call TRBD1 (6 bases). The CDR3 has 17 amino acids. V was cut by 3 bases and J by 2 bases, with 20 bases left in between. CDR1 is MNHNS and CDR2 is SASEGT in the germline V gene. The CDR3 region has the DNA TGTGCCAGCAGTGATCCCCGGACAGCTTTTATCCCCTACGAGCAGTACTTC. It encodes CASSDPRTAFIPYEQYF.